This TCR beta chain was sequenced in a study of blood T cell repertoires in COVID-19. Per the original data handling: Amplification of reference gene primers was used by the study to estimate nucleated cell counts. Clones were sequenced by immunoSEQ multiplex PCR, and TCRdb holds only the in-frame ones, with some missing. Clonal size and the V and J genes are those of that table, whereas D and trimming came from the DNA. The profile shows 310,000 or so clones, 90% of them singletons. The length of the CDR3 is 12 residues. Germline CDR1 is MNHEY and CDR2 is SVGAGI. V was clipped by 5 bases and J by 8 bases; unmatched bases: 5. The sample holds a few counts of this clone.

The TCR comes from a woman aged 18-29 years with acute COVID-19. The gene calls are TRBV6-5 and TRBJ1-2; 7 bases match TRBD1. The sequenced sample was PBMCs or T cells enriched from blood (not recorded which). The CDR3 DNA is TGTGCCAGCAGTAACCGACAGGGAGGCTACACCTTC. Protein: CASSNRQGGYTF.